The sequence of this TCR beta chain was determined in a study of lymphopenia after photon versus proton radiotherapy. Study-wide results and caveats: Photon-treated patients lost naive T cells and TCR diversity; proton-treated stayed stable.

The CDR3 is made up of 17 amino acids. The germline V gene has CDR1 SGHNT and CDR2 YENEEA. The junction had 10 bases not matched to a gene; V was cut back by 5 bases and J by 8 bases. Assay used: immunoSEQ multiplex PCR; TCRdb lists only in-frame clones, some missing. This table has roughly 49,000 clones, under 95% appearing once. Comments on this clone: No antigen is known for it.

The J gene is TRBJ2-3, the V gene TRBV11-3; 16 positions agree with TRBD2. Sequencing used peripheral blood, obtained from a patient treated with photon-based radiotherapy. The receptor's source is a woman between 35 and 50 years old with cholangiocarcinoma. CDR3 amino acids: CASSPGTSGGAGGTQYF. CDR3 coding DNA: TGTGCCAGCAGCCCTGGGACTAGCGGGGGGGCCGGAGGTACGCAGTATTTT.